The present T cell receptor (beta chain) was sequenced within a study of Graves' ophthalmopathy and Graves' hyperthyroidism. Study-wide points: Ophthalmopathy progression was predicted with 70.59% sensitivity and roughly 72% specificity. Most expanded clonotypes from thyroid (those above 0.001 frequency) were also found in blood.

As diagnostic evidence, clinical symptoms, serum thyroxine, TRAb, thyroid ultrasound and orbital computed tomography were relied upon. Beta-chain TCR CDR3 regions were amplified from RNA transcripts. HTBI primers were used in a first-round RT-PCR, which preceded a second-round multiplex PCR. Each CDR3 protein gets one entry after TCRdb re-called the multiplex PCR reads with MiXCR. Altogether a few hundred thousand distinct CDR3 sequences are present, about 40% being singletons, with the ten largest covering less than 4.5%. Trimming removed 6 bases from V and 14 bases from J, with 28 bases in between. Germline lookup yields CDR1 SNHLY and CDR2 FYNNEI. There are 15 residues in the CDR3. As for this clonotype: What it recognizes is unknown.

Specimen: peripheral blood or thyroid tissue (not recorded which). The rearrangement uses TRBV2 and TRBJ1-1; weak D call: TRBD1 (5 bases). The source is an adult man with Graves' hyperthyroidism. The CDR3 is CASRYPGTNYNEQFF. The CDR3 bases are TGTGCCAGCAGGTATCCCGGGACTAATTACAATGAGCAGTTCTTT.